This entry describes one T cell receptor (beta chain). The target of this receptor is not known. The CDR3 is cut off 3 residues early in the read; its end comes from the germline J gene. Every participant had a single incident cervical HPV16 infection, and prevalent HPV16 infections were excluded. Cervical HPV DNA was detected by MY09/MY11 PCR and genotyped by dot-blot hybridization. Roughly 15 mL of heparinized blood was centrifuged, after which the buffy coat was aliquoted, frozen at -30 degrees C, and then stored at -80 degrees C. Genomic DNA was extracted from buffy coat specimens using QIAGEN kits. TCR beta CDR3 regions were amplified by multiplex PCR using the immunoSEQ assay from an average of about 1.2 ug genomic DNA per sample. The assay corrected primer bias using a complete synthetic TCR repertoire to establish an amplification baseline. The amplicons were sequenced on the Illumina platform. Regarding the original processing steps: Error correction of the sequences involved clustering with frequency ratios plus a modified nearest-neighbor algorithm, after which the sequences were analyzed in the immunoSEQ Analyzer using IMGT gene definitions. At each rarefaction depth, TCR richness and evenness were averaged across 20 rarefaction repeats, and samples with fewer sequences than that depth were excluded. V, D and J gene relative abundances were compared between groups with Wilcoxon rank sum tests, applying FDR correction. For the blinded duplicates, the intraclass correlation was 95% to 97% for TCR richness and averaged approximately 76% across some 66 gene segments. Held by TCRdb, this immuneACCESS table contains in-frame sequences only and omits some clones. Under half of the omission traces to an unresolved V gene where checked; the cause of the rest is unknown. V, J and clone size reflect that table, while D and trimming were determined from the DNA. The sample's table covers about 23,000 clones. Approximately 2.4% of the sample goes to the ten largest clones.

The sample comes from a study of T cells in women clearing cervical HPV infection (dated by TCRdb to 2016 to 2018). Regarding the research as a whole: The cases were 25 or so women with histologically confirmed HPV16-related CIN3 or worse, and 2 of these cases were invasive cancers. The controls were about two dozen women whose single incident HPV16 infection cleared within 12 months with no development of precancer or cancer. Blood from cases was drawn at the visit where the lesion was first identified, while blood from controls was drawn once the infection was no longer detected. For cases, the median interval between lesion detection and blood sampling was around 150 days, with an interquartile range of roughly 80 to 200 days. Because only a few women had HLA typing data, the possibility that HLA type acted as a confounder could not be ruled out. The exploratory proof-of-principle case-control study was nested within the Guanacaste HPV Natural History Study in Costa Rica and compared TCR repertoires across cervical HPV16 outcomes. Cases and controls were matched on age within five years and on year of sample collection. Median age was about 32 years in cases versus around 37 in controls, and baseline characteristics did not differ significantly. In the parent cohort, 8,500 to 12,000 women aged 18 or older were enrolled in Guanacaste, Costa Rica, during about 1992 to 1994 and were followed for more than 6 years. Five blinded duplicates per group were added as quality controls, so that 60 or so samples were obtained: some 50 participants and about 10 replicates.

The germline V gene (reference sequence) sets CDR1 to DFQATT and CDR2 to SNEGSKA. The CDR3 sequence holds 14 residues, the cysteine and phenylalanine included. Only the CDR3 bases that were read are kept: 33 of them, in frame from base 1. Deletion took 0 bases off V and 5 bases off J, with a span of 13 bases between the germline ends. Study-wide conclusions, independent of this receptor: TCR repertoire richness was significantly higher in CIN3+ cases than in controls across sequencing depths, while evenness did not differ. The cross-sectional design could not show whether the associations came before the infection or were a result of it, and neither effector/memory subsets nor HPV-specific T cells were isolated. Because T-cell numbers per sample were unknown, differences in richness could reflect varying T-cell content rather than repertoire biology. Random forest classifiers that combined richness and V gene abundances separated cases from controls with an estimated AUC of around 0.87. TRBV6-7 relative abundance was lower in cases than in controls (around 0.11% versus 0.15%; Bonferroni P = 0.0008).

The TCR comes from a woman aged 18-70 years with a cervical HPV16 infection that either progressed to CIN3+ or cleared (not recorded which). This chain is built from TRBV20-1 and TRBJ2-5, with a weak D call of TRBD1 (5 bases match). Sequencing was carried out using blood buffy coat. CDR3 loop: CSARDWGRAETQYF. The CDR3 bases that were read are TGCAGTGCTAGAGATTGGGGCAGGGCCGAGACC.